This T cell receptor (beta chain) emerged from a study of blood T cell repertoires in COVID-19. This clone was observed a few times. Generated by immunoSEQ multiplex PCR, the TCRdb table keeps only in-frame clones and is missing some. Seen here are about 250,000 clones, 85% observed once, and the top ten hold about 9.1%. V was clipped by 6 bases and J by 2 bases; unmatched bases: 11. This CDR3 is 15 amino acids long. Germline values: CDR1 SGHRS, CDR2 YFSETQ. The chain couples TRBV5-1 to TRBJ2-7, with 7 bases matching TRBD2. The sample consisted of PBMCs or T cells enriched from blood (not recorded which). The receptor was isolated from a woman between 50 and 59 years old with acute COVID-19. DNA of the CDR3: TGCGCCAGCACCATGGGGGGGAGCGAAACCTACGAGCAGTACTTC. It translates to CASTMGGSETYEQYF. Supplemented by reference TRBV5-1 and TRBJ2-7, the full variable domain reads KAGVTQTPRYLIKTRGQQVTLSCSPISGHRSVSWYQQTPGQGLQFLFEYFSETQRNKGNFPGRFSGRQFSNSRSEMNVSTLELGDSALYLCASTMGGSETYEQYFGPGTRLTVT.